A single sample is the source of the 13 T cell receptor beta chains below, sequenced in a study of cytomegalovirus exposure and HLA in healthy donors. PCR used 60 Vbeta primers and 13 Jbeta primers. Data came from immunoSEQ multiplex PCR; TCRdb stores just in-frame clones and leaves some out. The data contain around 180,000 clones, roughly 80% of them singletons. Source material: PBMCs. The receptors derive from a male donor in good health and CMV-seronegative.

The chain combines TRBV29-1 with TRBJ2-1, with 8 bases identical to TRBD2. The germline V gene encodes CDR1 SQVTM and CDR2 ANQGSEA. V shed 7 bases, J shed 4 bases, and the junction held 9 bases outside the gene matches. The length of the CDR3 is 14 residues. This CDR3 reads CSGSGSGGYNEQFF. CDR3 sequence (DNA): TGCAGCGGGAGCGGGAGTGGGGGGTACAATGAGCAGTTCTTC.

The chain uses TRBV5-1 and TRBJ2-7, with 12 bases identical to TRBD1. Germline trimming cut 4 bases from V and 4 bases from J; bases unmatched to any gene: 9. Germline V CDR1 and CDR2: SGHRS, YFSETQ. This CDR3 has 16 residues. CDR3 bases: TGCGCCAGCAGCAGAGAGGGACAGGGGGCGGGGTACGAGCAGTACTTC. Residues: CASSREGQGAGYEQYF.

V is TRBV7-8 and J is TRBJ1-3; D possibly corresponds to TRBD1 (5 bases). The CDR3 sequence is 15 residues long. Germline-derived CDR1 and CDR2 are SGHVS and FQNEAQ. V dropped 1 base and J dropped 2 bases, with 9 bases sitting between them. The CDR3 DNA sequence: TGTGCCAGCAGCTTAGTCACGGGGGCTGGAAACACCATATATTTT. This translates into CASSLVTGAGNTIYF.

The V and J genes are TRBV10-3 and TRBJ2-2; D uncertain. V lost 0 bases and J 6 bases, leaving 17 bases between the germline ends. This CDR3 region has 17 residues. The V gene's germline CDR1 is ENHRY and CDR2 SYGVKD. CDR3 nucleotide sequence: TGTGCCATCAGTGAGTCGATGGCGGCACTGGAGTCCGGGGAGCTGTTTTTT. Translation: CAISESMAALESGELFF.

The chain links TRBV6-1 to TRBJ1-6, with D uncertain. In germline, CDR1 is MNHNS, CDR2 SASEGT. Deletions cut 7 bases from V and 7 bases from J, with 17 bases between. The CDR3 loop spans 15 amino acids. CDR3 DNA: TGTGCCAGCAATTCAGGCCGAGTTGGGAATTCACCCCTCCACTTT. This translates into CASNSGRVGNSPLHF.

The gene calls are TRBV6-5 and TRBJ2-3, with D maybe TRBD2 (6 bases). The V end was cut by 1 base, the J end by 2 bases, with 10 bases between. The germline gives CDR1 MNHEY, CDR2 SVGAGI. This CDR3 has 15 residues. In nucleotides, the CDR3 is TGTGCCAGCAGTTACTATCGGGGGACCACAGATACGCAGTATTTT. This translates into CASSYYRGTTDTQYF.

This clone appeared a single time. The CDR3 bases are TGTGCCAGCAGCTTGGGGGGCAGGGGGCGAGACGAGCAGTACTTC. It is translated as CASSLGGRGRDEQYF. V usage is TRBV5-4 and J usage is TRBJ2-7, with 8 bases identical to TRBD1. Germline values: CDR1 SGHNT, CDR2 YYREEE (reference sequence). J lost 5 bases, V lost 0 bases, and 7 bases had no gene match. This CDR3 region has 15 residues.

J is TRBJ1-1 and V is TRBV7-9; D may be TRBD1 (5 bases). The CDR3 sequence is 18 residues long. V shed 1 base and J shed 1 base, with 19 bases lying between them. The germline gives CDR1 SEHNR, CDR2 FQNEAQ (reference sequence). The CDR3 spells CASSLGGVRIGENTEAFF. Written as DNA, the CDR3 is TGTGCCAGCAGCTTAGGGGGCGTGAGGATTGGAGAGAACACTGAAGCTTTCTTT. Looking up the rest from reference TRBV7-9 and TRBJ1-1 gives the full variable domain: DTGVSQNPRHKITKRGQNVTFRCDPISEHNRLYWYRQTLGQGPEFLTYFQNEAQLEKSRLLSDRFSAERPKGSFSTLEIQRTEQGDSAMYLCASSLGGVRIGENTEAFFGQGTRLTVV.

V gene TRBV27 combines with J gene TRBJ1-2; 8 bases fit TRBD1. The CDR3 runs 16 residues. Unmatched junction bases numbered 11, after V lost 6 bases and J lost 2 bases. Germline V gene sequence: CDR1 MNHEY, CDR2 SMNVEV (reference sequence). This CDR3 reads CASRKITGGLNYGYTF. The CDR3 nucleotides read TGTGCCAGCAGGAAGATTACAGGGGGATTGAACTATGGCTACACCTTC.

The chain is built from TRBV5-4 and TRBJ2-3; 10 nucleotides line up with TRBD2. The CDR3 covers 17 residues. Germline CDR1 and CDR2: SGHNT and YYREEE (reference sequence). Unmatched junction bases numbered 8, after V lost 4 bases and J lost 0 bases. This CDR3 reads CASSARTSGTSTDTQYF. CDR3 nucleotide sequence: TGTGCCAGCAGCGCTAGGACTAGCGGAACTAGCACAGATACGCAGTATTTT.

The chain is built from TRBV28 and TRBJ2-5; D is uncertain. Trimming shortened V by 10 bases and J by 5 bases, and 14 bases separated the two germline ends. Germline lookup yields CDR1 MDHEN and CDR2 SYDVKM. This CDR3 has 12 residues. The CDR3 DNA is TGTGCCACCAACTCACGCTACGAGACCCAGTACTTC. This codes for CATNSRYETQYF.

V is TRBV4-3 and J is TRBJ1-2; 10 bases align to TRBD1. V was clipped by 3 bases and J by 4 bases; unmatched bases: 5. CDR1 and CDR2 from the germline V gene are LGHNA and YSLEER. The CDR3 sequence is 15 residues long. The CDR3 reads CASSQGQGSGYGYTF. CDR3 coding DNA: TGCGCCAGCAGCCAGGGACAGGGGAGCGGCTATGGCTACACCTTC.

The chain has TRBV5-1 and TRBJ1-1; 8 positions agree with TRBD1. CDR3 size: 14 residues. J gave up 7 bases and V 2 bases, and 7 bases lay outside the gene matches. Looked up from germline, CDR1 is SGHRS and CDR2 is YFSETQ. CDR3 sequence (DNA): TGCGCCAGCAGCTTCGGACAGGGAAAGGATGAAGCTTTCTTT. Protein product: CASSFGQGKDEAFF.